This T cell receptor beta chain is from a study of brain T cells in children with intractable seizures (dated by TCRdb to about 2021). Background on the whole study: As a first screen for immune gene transcripts, resected brain tissue from just under 55 pediatric epilepsy surgery cases was run on a NanoString immunology panel. Of the approximately 12 selected surgery cases, pre-surgery blood was also sequenced for eight, so four had brain tissue only. Summary of the overall study and its limitations: Viral specificity was inferred only from CDR3 sequence similarity, and patients' HCMV serostatus was unknown. Because pre- and post-surgery blood were sequenced to different depths, clones absent from the pre-surgery sample may reflect undersampling.

The immunoSEQ assay was applied to genomic DNA to generate the TCR beta chain sequences. As for the original processing: Any CDR3 sequence that did not begin with the conserved framework cysteine at position 104 was removed by hand. Clonality was calculated as one minus the normalized Shannon's Diversity Index, with values ranging from 0 (maximal diversity) to 1 (oligoclonal). Chi-squared comparison-of-proportions tests were used to check whether the frequency of the same CDR3 differed between samples, for example brain versus blood. Public clonotypes were identified through searches of immuneACCESS, and similarity to known antiviral clonotypes was evaluated with the VDJdb browser. The table was pulled from immuneACCESS by TCRdb, which kept in-frame rearrangements only. Such tables lose some clones; where checked, under half of the loss comes from unresolved V genes, and the rest has no known cause. V and J calls and clone size are copied from that table; D and trimming were computed from the DNA. The sample table contains approximately 330,000 clones; only one count was recorded for roughly 92% of them. About 6% of the sample comes from the top ten.

The CDR3 runs 18 residues from the cysteine to the phenylalanine. Only CDR3 DNA is held: 54 bases, read in frame from base 1. V is shortened by 0 bases, J by 0 bases, and the region joining them spans 17 bases. The germline V gene (reference sequence) specifies LNHNV as CDR1 and YYDKDF as CDR2. With respect to this clone: Its specific antigen is unknown. Base qualities are missing; no much larger clone stands one base away.

The time point label for this specimen denotes: blood from clinic visit 5 months post-surgery; TSC patient then seizure free. The surgery cases that showed the highest brain T cell transcript signatures were chosen for TCR beta chain sequencing of brain tissue, and of blood when it was available. Patients had been treated with at least one anti-epileptic drug before surgery. TCR-sequenced patients were children with drug-resistant epilepsy due to tuberous sclerosis complex, focal cortical dysplasia, Rasmussen encephalitis or hemimegalencephaly. Bulk genomic DNA was extracted from unsorted brain tissue and whole blood with the Monarch genomic DNA purification kit.

Rearrangement joined TRBV15 to TRBJ2-5, and the D gene may be TRBD1, 6 bases matching. The source was peripheral blood, collected approximately 5 months after surgery. The sequence was collected from a boy younger than two with tuberous sclerosis and intractable seizures. The CDR3 amino acid sequence is: CATSREGANPMYQETQYF. In nucleotides, the sequence is TGTGCCACCAGCAGAGAGGGGGCGAACCCAATGTACCAAGAGACCCAGTACTTC.